This T cell receptor beta chain was identified in a study of T-cell reconstitution after alpha-beta-depleted transplantation in children. This clonotype was counted at least ten times. Unique molecular identifiers were used in preparing the TCRbeta library. MiXCR, applied by TCRdb to the PCR reads, yields one record per CDR3 protein. The table lists about 72,000 distinct CDR3 sequences, roughly 6.6% of them singletons. CDR1 and CDR2 (germline): SEHNR, FQNEAQ (reference sequence). V was pared by 5 bases and J by 6 bases, with 16 bases between. The CDR3 runs to 14 residues. The chain couples TRBV7-9 to TRBJ1-1, with unresolved D. The sequenced sample was PBMCs from the stem cell graft donor, obtained from the stem cell graft. This clonotype originated in a human donor who donated a stem cell graft to a child with acute lymphoblastic leukemia. The CDR3 reads CASSPYGGLAEAFF. CDR3 DNA sequence: TGTGCCAGCAGCCCCTACGGCGGGTTGGCTGAAGCTTTCTTT.